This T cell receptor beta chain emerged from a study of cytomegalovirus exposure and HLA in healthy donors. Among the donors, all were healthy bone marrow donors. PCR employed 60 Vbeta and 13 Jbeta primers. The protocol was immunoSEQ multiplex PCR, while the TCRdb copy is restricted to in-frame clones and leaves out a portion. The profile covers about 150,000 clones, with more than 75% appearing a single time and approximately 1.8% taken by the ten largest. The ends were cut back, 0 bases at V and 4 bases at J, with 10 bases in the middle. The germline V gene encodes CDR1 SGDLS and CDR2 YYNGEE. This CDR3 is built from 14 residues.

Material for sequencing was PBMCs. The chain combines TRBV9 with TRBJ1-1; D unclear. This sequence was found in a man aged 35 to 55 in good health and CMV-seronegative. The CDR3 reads CASSVDGTVTEAFF. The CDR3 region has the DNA TGTGCCAGCAGCGTAGATGGAACAGTCACTGAAGCTTTCTTT.